This TCR beta chain was documented in a study of metastatic and nonmetastatic thyroid tumors. A remark on this clone: Its antigen is currently unknown. A clone one base away is much larger, so this may be a read error. Other DNA sequences of this sample code for an identical CDR3.

Study-wide results and caveats: Within blood and tumor, benign nodules reportedly had significantly lower TCR beta diversity than malignant thyroid tumors did.

CDR3 length equals 15 residues. The V segment lost 1 base and the J segment 4 bases; nucleotides outside the gene matches: 4. The germline V gene encodes CDR1 KGHSH and CDR2 LQKENI. Every patient underwent thyroid surgery untreated. As handled by the study authors: In papillary thyroid cancer, a distant-metastasis classifier was built using CDR3 differences across clinicopathological groups. MiXCR re-clonotyped the PCR reads for TCRdb. These V and J calls originate from TCRdb's pipeline instead of the authors' own analysis. This sample yields approximately 22,000 clones, of which about 10% are seen a single time; 6% to 8.5% belongs to the top ten.

The origin of this receptor is a female donor with papillary thyroid cancer or a benign thyroid nodule (not recorded which). Some clones in this sample may be carry-over from other donors' samples. Source material: blood. J is TRBJ1-1 and V is TRBV18; 9 nucleotides match TRBD1. The CDR3 reads CASSPRQGGSTEAFF. CDR3 in DNA: TGTGCCAGCTCACCACGACAGGGGGGGAGCACTGAAGCTTTCTTT. Based on the CDR3 plus reference TRBV18 and TRBJ1-1, the full variable domain is NAGVMQNPRHLVRRRGQEARLRCSPMKGHSHVYWYRQLPEEGLKFMVYLQKENIIDESGMPKERFSAEFPKEGPSILRIQQVVRGDSAAYFCASSPRQGGSTEAFFGQGTRLTVV.